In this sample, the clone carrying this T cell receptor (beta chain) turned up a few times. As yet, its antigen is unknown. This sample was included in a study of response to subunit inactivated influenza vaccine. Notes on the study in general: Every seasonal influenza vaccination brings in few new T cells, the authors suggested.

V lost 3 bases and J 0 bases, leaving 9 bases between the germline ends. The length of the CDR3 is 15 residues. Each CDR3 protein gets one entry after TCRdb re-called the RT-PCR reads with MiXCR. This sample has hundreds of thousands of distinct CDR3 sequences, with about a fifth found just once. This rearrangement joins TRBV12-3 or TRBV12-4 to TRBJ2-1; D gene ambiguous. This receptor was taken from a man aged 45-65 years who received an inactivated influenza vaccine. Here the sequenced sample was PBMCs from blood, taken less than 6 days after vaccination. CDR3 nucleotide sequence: TGTGCCAGCAGTTTTCCCCTGGCCTCCTACAATGAGCAGTTCTTC. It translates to CASSFPLASYNEQFF.